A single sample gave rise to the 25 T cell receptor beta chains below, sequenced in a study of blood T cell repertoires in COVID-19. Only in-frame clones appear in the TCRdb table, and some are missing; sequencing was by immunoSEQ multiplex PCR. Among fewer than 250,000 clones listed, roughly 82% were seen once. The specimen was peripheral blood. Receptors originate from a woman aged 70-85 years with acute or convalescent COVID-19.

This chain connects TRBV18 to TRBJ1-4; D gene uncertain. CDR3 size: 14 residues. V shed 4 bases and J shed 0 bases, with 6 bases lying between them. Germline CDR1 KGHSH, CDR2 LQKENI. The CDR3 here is CASSRAATNEKLFF. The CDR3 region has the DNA TGTGCCAGCTCACGGGCCGCAACTAATGAAAAACTGTTTTTT. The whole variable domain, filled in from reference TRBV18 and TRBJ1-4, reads NAGVMQNPRHLVRRRGQEARLRCSPMKGHSHVYWYRQLPEEGLKFMVYLQKENIIDESGMPKERFSAEFPKEGPSILRIQQVVRGDSAAYFCASSRAATNEKLFFGSGTQLSVL.

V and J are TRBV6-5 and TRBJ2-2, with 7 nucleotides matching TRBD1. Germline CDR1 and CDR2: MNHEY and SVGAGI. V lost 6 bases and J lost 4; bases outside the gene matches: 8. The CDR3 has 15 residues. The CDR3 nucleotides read TGTGCCAGCAGCAGACAGGGATCGGTCACCGGGGAGCTGTTTTTT. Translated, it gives CASSRQGSVTGELFF.

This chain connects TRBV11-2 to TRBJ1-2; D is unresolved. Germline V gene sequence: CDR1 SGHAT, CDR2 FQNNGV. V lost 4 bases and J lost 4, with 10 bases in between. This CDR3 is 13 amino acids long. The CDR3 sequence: CASSSSVLYGYTF. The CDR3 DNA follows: TGTGCCAGCAGCTCCTCAGTCCTCTATGGCTACACCTTC.

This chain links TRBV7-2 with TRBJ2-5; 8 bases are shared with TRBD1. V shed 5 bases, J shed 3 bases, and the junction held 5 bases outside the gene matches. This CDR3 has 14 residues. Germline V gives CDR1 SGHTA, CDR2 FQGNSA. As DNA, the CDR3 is TGTGCCAGCAGCGCTCGGACAGGGAAAGAGACCCAGTACTTC. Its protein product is CASSARTGKETQYF.

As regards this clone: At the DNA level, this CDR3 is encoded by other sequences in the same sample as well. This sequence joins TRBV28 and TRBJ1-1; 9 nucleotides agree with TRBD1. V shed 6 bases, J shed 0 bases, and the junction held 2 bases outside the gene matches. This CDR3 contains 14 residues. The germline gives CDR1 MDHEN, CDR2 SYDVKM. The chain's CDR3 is CASRGQGLNTEAFF. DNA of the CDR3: TGTGCCAGCAGGGGACAGGGCTTGAACACTGAAGCTTTCTTT.

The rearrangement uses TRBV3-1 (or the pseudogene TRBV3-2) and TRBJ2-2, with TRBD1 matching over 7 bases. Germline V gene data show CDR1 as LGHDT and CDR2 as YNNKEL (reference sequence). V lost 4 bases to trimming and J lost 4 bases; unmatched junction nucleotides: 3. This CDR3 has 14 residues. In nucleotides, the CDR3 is TGTGCCAGCAGCCGACAGGGCGGCACCGGGGAGCTGTTTTTT. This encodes CASSRQGGTGELFF.

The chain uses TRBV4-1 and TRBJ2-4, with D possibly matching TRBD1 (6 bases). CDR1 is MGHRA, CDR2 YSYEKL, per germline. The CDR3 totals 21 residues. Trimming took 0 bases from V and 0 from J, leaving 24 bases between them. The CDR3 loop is CASSQESPGDNSELAKNIQYF. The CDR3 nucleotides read TGCGCCAGCAGCCAAGAATCCCCAGGGGACAATTCCGAACTAGCCAAAAACATTCAGTACTTC.

CDR3 in amino acids: CAISDFDRGRAEAFF. In DNA, the CDR3 is TGTGCCATCAGTGATTTCGACAGGGGGAGGGCTGAAGCTTTCTTT. J is TRBJ1-1 and V is TRBV10-3; TRBD1 aligns across 9 bases. The V and J ends lost 3 bases and 6 bases, in that order; junction bases with no gene match: 8. CDR3 length: 15 residues. The germline CDR1 and CDR2 sequences are ENHRY and SYGVKD.

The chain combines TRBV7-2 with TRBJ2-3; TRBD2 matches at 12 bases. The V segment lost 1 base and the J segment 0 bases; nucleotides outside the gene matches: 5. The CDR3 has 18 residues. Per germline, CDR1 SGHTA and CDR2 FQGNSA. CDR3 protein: CASSLGPSGGASTDTQYF. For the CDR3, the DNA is TGTGCCAGCAGCTTAGGGCCTAGCGGGGGGGCTAGCACAGATACGCAGTATTTT. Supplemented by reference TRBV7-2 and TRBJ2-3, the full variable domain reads GAGVSQSPSNKVTEKGKDVELRCDPISGHTALYWYRQSLGQGLEFLIYFQGNSAPDKSGLPSDRFSAERTGGSVSTLTIQRTQQEDSAVYLCASSLGPSGGASTDTQYFGPGTRLTVL.

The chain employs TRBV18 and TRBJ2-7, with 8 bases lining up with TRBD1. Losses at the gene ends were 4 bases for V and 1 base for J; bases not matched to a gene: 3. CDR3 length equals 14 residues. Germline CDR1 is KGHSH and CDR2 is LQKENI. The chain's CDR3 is CASSRRQGSYEQYF. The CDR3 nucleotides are TGTGCCAGCTCACGACGACAGGGGTCCTACGAGCAGTACTTC.

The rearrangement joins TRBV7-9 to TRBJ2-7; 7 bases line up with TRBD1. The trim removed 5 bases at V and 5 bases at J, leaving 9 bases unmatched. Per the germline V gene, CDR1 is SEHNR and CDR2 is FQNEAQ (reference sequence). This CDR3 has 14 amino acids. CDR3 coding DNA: TGTGCCAGCAGCCCACAGGGGCTTTACGACGAGCAGTACTTC. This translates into CASSPQGLYDEQYF. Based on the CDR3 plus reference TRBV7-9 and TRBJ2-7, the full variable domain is DTGVSQNPRHKITKRGQNVTFRCDPISEHNRLYWYRQTLGQGPEFLTYFQNEAQLEKSRLLSDRFSAERPKGSFSTLEIQRTEQGDSAMYLCASSPQGLYDEQYFGPGTRLTVT.

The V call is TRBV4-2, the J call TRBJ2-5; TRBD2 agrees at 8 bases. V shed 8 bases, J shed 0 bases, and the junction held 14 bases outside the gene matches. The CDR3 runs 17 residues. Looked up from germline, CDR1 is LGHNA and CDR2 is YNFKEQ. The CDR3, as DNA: TGTGCCAGCTCTATTGGGGTTAGCGGGGCCTACCAAGAGACCCAGTACTTC. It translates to CASSIGVSGAYQETQYF.

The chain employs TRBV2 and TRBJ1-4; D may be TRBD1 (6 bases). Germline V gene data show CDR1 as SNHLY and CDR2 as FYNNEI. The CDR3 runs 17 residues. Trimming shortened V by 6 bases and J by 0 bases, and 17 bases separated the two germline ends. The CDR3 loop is CASRGLTGHTTNEKLFF. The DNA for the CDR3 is TGTGCCAGCAGGGGCCTGACAGGACACACAACTAATGAAAAACTGTTTTTT.

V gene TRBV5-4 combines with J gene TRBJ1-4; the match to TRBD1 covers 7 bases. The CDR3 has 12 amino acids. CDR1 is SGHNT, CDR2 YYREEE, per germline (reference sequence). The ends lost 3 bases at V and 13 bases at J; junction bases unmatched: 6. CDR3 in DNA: TGTGCCAGCAGCTCGGCGCAGGGGGGACTGTTTTTT. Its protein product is CASSSAQGGLFF.

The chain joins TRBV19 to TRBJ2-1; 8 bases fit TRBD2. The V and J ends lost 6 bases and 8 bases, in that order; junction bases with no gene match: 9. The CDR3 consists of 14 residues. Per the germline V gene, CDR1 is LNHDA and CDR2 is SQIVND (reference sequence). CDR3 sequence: CASSFGTSNHEQFF. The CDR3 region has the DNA TGTGCCAGTAGCTTCGGGACTAGTAACCATGAGCAGTTCTTC.

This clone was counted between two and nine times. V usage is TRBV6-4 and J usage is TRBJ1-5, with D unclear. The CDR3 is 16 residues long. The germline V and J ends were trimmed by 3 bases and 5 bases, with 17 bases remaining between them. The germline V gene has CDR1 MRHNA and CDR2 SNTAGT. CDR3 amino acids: CASSDSVAGSYQPQHF. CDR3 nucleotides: TGTGCCAGCAGTGATTCCGTAGCGGGATCTTATCAGCCCCAGCATTTT.

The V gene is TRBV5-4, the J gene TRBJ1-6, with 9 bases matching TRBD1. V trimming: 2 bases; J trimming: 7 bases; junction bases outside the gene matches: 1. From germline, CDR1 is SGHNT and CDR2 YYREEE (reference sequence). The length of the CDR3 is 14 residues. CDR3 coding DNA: TGTGCCAGCAGCTTTGGACAGGGGAATTCACCCCTCCACTTT. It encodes CASSFGQGNSPLHF.

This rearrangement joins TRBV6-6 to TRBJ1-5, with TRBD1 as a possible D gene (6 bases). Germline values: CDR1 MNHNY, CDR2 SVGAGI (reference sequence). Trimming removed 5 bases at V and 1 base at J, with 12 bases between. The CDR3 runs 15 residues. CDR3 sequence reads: CASSRGQTSNQPQHF. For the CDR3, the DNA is TGTGCCAGCAGTCGAGGACAGACGAGCAATCAGCCCCAGCATTTT.

CDR3 nucleotide sequence: TGTGCCAGCAGTCCGGATTCGGGGGACGAAAAACTGTTTTTT. Its translation is CASSPDSGDEKLFF. The chain is built from TRBV7-9 and TRBJ1-4, with TRBD1 as a possible D gene (5 bases). Trimming cost V 6 bases and J 8 bases, with 16 bases left between them. CDR1 SEHNR and CDR2 FQNEAQ come from the germline V gene (reference sequence). This CDR3 region has 14 residues.

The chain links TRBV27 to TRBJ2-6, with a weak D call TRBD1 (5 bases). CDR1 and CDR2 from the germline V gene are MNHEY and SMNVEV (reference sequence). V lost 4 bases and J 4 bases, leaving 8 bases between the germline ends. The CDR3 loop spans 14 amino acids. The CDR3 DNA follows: TGTGCCAGCAGTTCAGGGTCCGGGGCCAACGTCCTGACTTTC. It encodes CASSSGSGANVLTF.

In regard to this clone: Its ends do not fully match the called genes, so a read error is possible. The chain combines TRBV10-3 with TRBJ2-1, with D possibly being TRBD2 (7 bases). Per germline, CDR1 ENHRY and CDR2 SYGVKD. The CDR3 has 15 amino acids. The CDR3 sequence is CATSRPGGGNNEQFF. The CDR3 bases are TGTGCCACCAGTCGTCCGGGGGGCGGGAATAATGAGCAGTTCTTC.

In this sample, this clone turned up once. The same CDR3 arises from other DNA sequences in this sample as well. CDR3 in DNA: TGCGCCAGCAGCTTGCAGGATATGAACACTGAAGCTTTCTTT. Its protein product is CASSLQDMNTEAFF. The rearrangement links TRBV5-1 to TRBJ1-1; D unresolved. The germline V gene has CDR1 SGHRS and CDR2 YFSETQ. The CDR3 is made up of 14 amino acids. Deletions cut 1 base from V and 0 bases from J, with 7 bases between.

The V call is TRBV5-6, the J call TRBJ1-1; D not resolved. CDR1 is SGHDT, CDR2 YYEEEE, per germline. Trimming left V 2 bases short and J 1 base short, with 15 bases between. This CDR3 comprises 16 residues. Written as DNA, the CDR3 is TGTGCCAGCAGCTTTGGTTTGGCTCCTGGGAACACTGAAGCTTTCTTT. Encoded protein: CASSFGLAPGNTEAFF.

CDR3 in DNA: TGTGCCAGCAGCTTAGGGACTTTCGGGGAGCTGTTTTTT. Its translation is CASSLGTFGELFF. The J gene is TRBJ2-2, the V gene TRBV7-2; tentative D call: TRBD2 (5 bases). The CDR3 is made up of 13 amino acids. Looked up from germline, CDR1 is SGHTA and CDR2 is FQGNSA. V was trimmed by 1 base and J by 7 bases, leaving 7 bases between them.

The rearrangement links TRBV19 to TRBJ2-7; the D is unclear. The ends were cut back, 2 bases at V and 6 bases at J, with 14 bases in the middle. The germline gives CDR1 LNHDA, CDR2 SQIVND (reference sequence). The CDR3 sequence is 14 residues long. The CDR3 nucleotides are TGTGCCAGTAGTATAACAGTTCTCATGGGCGAGCAGTACTTC. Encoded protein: CASSITVLMGEQYF.